This TCR beta chain was profiled in a study of PD-L1 blockade in urothelial cancer (dated by TCRdb to the late 2010s). Describing the broader study: All patients started therapy around 2014 and received atezolizumab 1,200 mg intravenously every 3 weeks. About 85% of the 29 patients were identified as males with urothelial cancer of bladder origin, and a prior smoking history was reported by 18 of 29 patients. Patients had an ECOG performance status of 0 or 1 and had received between 0 and 3 prior chemotherapy regimens. Blood samples were analyzed 3 weeks after the start of treatment (second dose) and 6 weeks after the start of treatment. A median of around 150,000 T cells and tens of thousands of unique TCRs was obtained from blood samples, and a median clonality of approximately 0.086 was observed. The study, an exploratory multi-omic analysis, examined somatic, immune and clinical correlates of response to PD-L1 blockade with atezolizumab in urothelial cancer. TCR sequencing covered pretreatment tumor samples and matched, serially collected peripheral blood taken before and after atezolizumab treatment. Durable clinical benefit meant progression-free survival longer than 6 months, and TCR features were also tested against progression-free and overall survival. In the same patients, pretreatment tumors underwent whole exome sequencing and RNA sequencing in addition to TCR sequencing. Roughly 10 patients achieved durable clinical benefit and some 21 did not. Twenty-nine patients had pretreatment blood TCR-seq, some 25 had at least one posttreatment blood collection, and some 25 had tumor TCR-seq.

To estimate absolute template abundance from read counts, synthetic TCR analog templates were spiked into each PCR. The immunoSEQ assay used bias-controlled V and J gene primers to amplify TCRbeta CDR3 regions from genomic DNA. Rearranged TCRbeta segments were sequenced at approximately 20X coverage. The published analysis was carried out like this. Sequencing errors were corrected by clustering and CDR3s were annotated against IMGT to assign V, D and J genes. Downstream analyses used only productive TCRbeta rearrangements, leaving out any out-of-frame or stop-codon sequences. Clonality was calculated as one minus the Shannon entropy normalized by the log of the number of unique productive sequences. Fisher's exact test with Benjamini-Hochberg correction, using a cutoff of adjusted p below 0.01, was how clones that differed between time points or between blood and tumor were identified. This is the immuneACCESS table as TCRdb keeps it, with only in-frame sequences that have V and J called. A part of the clones is gone; compared with another copy, unresolved V genes explain less than half, and the rest is unexplained. V, J and clone size are taken as reported in that table, and D and trimming were inferred from the DNA itself. Here the sample has 48,000 or so clones; roughly 89% occur a single time. The top ten constitute 14% to 15% of the sample.

Overall study results and their limits: Improved progression-free and overall survival was associated with having pretreatment peripheral blood TCR clonality below the median. Because of the small sample size (n of about 29) and the many exploratory analyses performed, the results are intended to be regarded as hypothesis-generating. Among patients with durable benefit, tumor-associated TCR clones showed greater expansion in peripheral blood 3 weeks after treatment started (n of about 21, p = 0.022).

V and J lose 3 bases and 6 bases, and a span of 24 bases separates them. As encoded in the germline V gene, CDR1 is SGHTA while CDR2 is FQGNSA. Inclusive of the bounding cysteine and phenylalanine, the CDR3 is 18 residues long. Only the CDR3 region is kept as DNA, spanning 54 bases read in frame from base 1. Turning to this clone: The target of this receptor is not known. No per-base quality is available; no much larger clone lies one base away.

This specimen's time point label, per the study, means: pretreatment peripheral blood. The cohort included 25 to 30 patients with locally advanced or metastatic urothelial carcinoma who were treated at Memorial Sloan Kettering on a trial protocol. Peripheral blood mononuclear cells were collected pretreatment and during treatment, with between 1 and 8 total time points per patient. The Qiagen DNeasy Blood extraction kit was used to purify genomic DNA from total PBMCs and tumor samples. Collected pretreatment and during treatment, PBMCs were isolated and stored as previously described. The receptor's source is a woman in her fifties or sixties with urothelial cancer. The sequencing used PBMCs, collected around atezolizumab (anti-PD-L1) treatment. Recombination connected TRBV7-2 to TRBJ2-1, and perhaps TRBD2 as D gene, on 6 matching bases. The CDR3 in this case is CASSFSGVAGPRGNEQFF. In nucleotides, the sequence is TGTGCCAGCAGCTTTAGTGGGGTCGCGGGGCCTAGAGGCAATGAGCAGTTCTTC.